Described below is a single TCR beta chain sequence and its context. The data originate from a study of blood T cell repertoires in COVID-19. Across the study: Italy, Spain and the United States were the sources of the convalescent and acute COVID-19 samples.

Germline V gene sequence: CDR1 SGHRS, CDR2 YFSETQ. The CDR3 is 14 residues long. Trimming took off 4 bases at V and 5 bases at J, with 14 bases between the two ends. Profiling relied on immunoSEQ multiplex PCR, and the TCRdb table lists in-frame clones only, not all of them. The table includes more than 110,000 clones, more than 80% detected once. The origin of this receptor is a human donor in a cohort sampled during active COVID-19. V usage is TRBV5-1 and J usage is TRBJ2-3; the D gene is possibly TRBD1 (7 bases). Sequencing used peripheral blood. The CDR3 DNA sequence: TGCGCCAGCAGCGTTAGTCAGGGGGGAGATACGCAGTATTTT. Amino acids: CASSVSQGGDTQYF. The full variable domain, with the rest looked up from reference TRBV5-1 and TRBJ2-3, is KAGVTQTPRYLIKTRGQQVTLSCSPISGHRSVSWYQQTPGQGLQFLFEYFSETQRNKGNFPGRFSGRQFSNSRSEMNVSTLELGDSALYLCASSVSQGGDTQYFGPGTRLTVL.